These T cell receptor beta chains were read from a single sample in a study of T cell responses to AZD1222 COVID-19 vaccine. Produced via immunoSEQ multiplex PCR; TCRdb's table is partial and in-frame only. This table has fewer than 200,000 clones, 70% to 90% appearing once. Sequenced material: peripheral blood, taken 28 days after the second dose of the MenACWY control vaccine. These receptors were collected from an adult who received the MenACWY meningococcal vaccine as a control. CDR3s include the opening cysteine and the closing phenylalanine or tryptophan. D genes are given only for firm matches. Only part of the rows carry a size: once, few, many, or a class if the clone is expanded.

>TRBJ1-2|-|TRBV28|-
CASRRRRGYTF
TGTGCCAGCCGACGGAGGAGGGGCTACACCTTC
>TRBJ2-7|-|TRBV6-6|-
CASSQSAAYEQYF
TGTGCCAGCAGTCAGTCGGCGGCATACGAGCAGTACTTC
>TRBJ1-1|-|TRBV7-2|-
CASSLSRMNTEAFF
TGTGCCAGCAGCTTAAGCAGGATGAACACTGAAGCTTTCTTT
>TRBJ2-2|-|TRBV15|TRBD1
CATSTGGAWTGELFF
TGTGCCACCAGCACAGGGGGCGCGTGGACCGGGGAGCTGTTTTTT
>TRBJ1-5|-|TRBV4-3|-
CASSQAGISGPQHF
TGCGCCAGCAGCCAGGCTGGAATCTCGGGGCCCCAGCATTTT
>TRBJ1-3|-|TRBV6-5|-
CASTAGDTIYF
TGTGCCAGCACCGCCGGGGACACCATATATTTT
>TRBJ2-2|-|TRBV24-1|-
CATSDSRVHTGELFF
TGTGCCACCAGTGATTCTAGGGTACACACCGGGGAGCTGTTTTTT
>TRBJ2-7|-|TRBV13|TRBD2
CASSSWTSGNHHSYEQYF
TGTGCCAGCAGCTCATGGACTAGCGGGAACCACCACTCCTACGAGCAGTACTTC
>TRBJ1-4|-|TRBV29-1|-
CSAGRERGEKLFF
TGCAGCGCTGGCAGGGAGCGCGGGGAAAAACTGTTTTTT
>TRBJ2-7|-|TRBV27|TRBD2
CASSPAGPIYEQYF
TGTGCCAGCAGTCCAGCGGGACCGATCTACGAGCAGTACTTC
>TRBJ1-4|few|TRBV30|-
CAWRGSLNEKLFF
TGTGCCTGGAGGGGCAGTCTCAATGAAAAACTGTTTTTT
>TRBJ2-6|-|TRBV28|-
CASRTPGANVLTF
TGTGCCAGCAGGACCCCTGGGGCCAACGTCCTGACTTTC
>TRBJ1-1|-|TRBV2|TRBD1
CASRDNAGTGLLAFF
TGTGCCAGCAGGGATAATGCCGGGACAGGGCTTTTAGCTTTCTTT
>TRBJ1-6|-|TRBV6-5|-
CASNTGSANSPLHF
TGTGCCAGCAACACAGGGAGCGCTAATTCACCCCTCCACTTT
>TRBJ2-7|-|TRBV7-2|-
CASSLKRVGAYEQYF
TGTGCCAGCAGCCTTAAGCGGGTGGGGGCCTACGAGCAGTACTTC
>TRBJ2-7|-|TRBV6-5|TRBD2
CASSYGASGSTYEQYF
TGTGCCAGCAGTTACGGGGCTAGCGGGAGTACCTACGAGCAGTACTTC
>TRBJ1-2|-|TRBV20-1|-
CSASRAYGYTF
TGCAGTGCTAGTAGGGCCTATGGCTACACCTTC
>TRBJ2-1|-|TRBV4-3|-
CASSQVGVYNEQFF
TGCGCCAGCAGCCAAGTTGGGGTCTACAATGAGCAGTTCTTC
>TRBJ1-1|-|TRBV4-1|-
CASSHHGSGTEAFF
TGCGCCAGCAGCCACCATGGGTCGGGCACTGAAGCTTTCTTT
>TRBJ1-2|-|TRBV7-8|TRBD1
CASSLQQVRGLRYGYTF
TGTGCCAGCAGCCTGCAACAAGTCAGGGGGCTTAGGTATGGCTACACCTTC
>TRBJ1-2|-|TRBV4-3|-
CASSPISGTHGYTF
TGCGCCAGCAGCCCGATATCTGGGACCCATGGCTACACCTTC
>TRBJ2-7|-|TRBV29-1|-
CSVTTAYEQYF
TGCAGCGTTACTACAGCCTACGAGCAGTACTTC
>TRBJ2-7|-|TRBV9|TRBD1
CASSSRTGGSYEQYF
TGTGCCAGCAGCTCCCGGACAGGGGGATCCTACGAGCAGTACTTC
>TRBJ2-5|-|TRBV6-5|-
CASRTGWSETQYF
TGTGCCAGCAGGACCGGGTGGTCAGAGACCCAGTACTTC
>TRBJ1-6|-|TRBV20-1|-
CSARDQFLHF
TGCAGTGCTAGAGATCAATTCCTCCACTTT
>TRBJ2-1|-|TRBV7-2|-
CASSLLPPGVGNEQFF
TGTGCCAGCAGCTTGTTACCCCCAGGGGTCGGCAATGAGCAGTTCTTC
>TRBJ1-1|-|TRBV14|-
CASSQVRGVSTEAFF
TGTGCCAGCAGCCAAGTTAGGGGTGTGAGCACTGAAGCTTTCTTT
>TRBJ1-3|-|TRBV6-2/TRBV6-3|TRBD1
CASSRDSSGNTIYF
TGTGCCAGCAGCCGGGACAGCTCTGGAAACACCATATATTTT
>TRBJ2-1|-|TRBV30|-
CAWSRRGAEPSYNEQFF
TGTGCCTGGAGTAGGCGAGGAGCGGAGCCCTCCTACAATGAGCAGTTCTTC
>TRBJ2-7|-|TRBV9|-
CASSPELVVHEQYF
TGTGCCAGCAGCCCAGAATTAGTGGTCCACGAGCAGTACTTC
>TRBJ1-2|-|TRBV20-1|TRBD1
CSARDPGQGAF
TGCAGTGCTAGAGACCCGGGACAGGGGGCCTTC
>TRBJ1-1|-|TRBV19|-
CASRIDRGSTEAFF
TGTGCCAGTAGGATCGACCGGGGGAGCACTGAAGCTTTCTTT
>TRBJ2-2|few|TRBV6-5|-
CASSPLASHTGELFF
TGTGCCAGCAGTCCTCTAGCGTCACACACCGGGGAGCTGTTTTTT
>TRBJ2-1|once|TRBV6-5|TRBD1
CASSYFDRVNEQFF
TGTGCCAGCAGTTACTTCGACAGGGTCAATGAGCAATTCTTC
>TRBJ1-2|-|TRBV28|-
CASTQRGGYTF
TGTGCCAGCACCCAACGCGGGGGCTACACCTTC
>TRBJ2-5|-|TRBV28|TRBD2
CASTPAGVRETQYF
TGTGCCAGCACTCCCGCGGGGGTTCGAGAGACCCAGTACTTC
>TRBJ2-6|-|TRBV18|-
CASSLYKGSGANVLTF
TGTGCCAGCTCACTTTATAAGGGGTCTGGGGCCAACGTCCTGACTTTC
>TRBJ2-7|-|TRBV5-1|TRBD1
CASSSGQGVWEQYF
TGCGCCAGCAGCTCGGGACAGGGGGTCTGGGAGCAGTACTTC
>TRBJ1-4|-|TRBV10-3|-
CAISPGPPGEKLFF
TGTGCCATCAGTCCGGGACCCCCGGGTGAAAAACTGTTTTTT
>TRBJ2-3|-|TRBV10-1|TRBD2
CASSDITSGRAYTQYF
TGCGCCAGCAGTGATATTACTAGCGGGAGGGCGTATACGCAGTATTTT
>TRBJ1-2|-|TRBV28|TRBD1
CASSSYPLTGGWGYTF
TGTGCCAGCAGTTCCTATCCATTGACAGGGGGCTGGGGCTACACCTTC
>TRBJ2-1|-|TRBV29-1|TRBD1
CSFYPGTGYDEQFF
TGCAGCTTTTATCCAGGGACAGGGTACGATGAGCAGTTCTTC
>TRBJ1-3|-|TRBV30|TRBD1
CAWSAGQGSGNTIYF
TGTGCCTGGAGTGCGGGACAGGGGTCTGGAAACACCATATATTTT
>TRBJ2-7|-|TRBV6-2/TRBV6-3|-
CASSYSQDALSYEQYF
TGTGCCAGCAGTTACTCTCAGGACGCCCTTTCCTACGAGCAGTACTTC
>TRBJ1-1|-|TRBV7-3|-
CASSSGLQDTEAFF
TGTGCCAGCAGCTCGGGCCTCCAGGACACTGAAGCTTTCTTT
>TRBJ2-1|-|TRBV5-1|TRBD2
CASTELAGSYNEQFF
TGCGCCAGCACCGAACTAGCGGGCTCCTACAATGAGCAGTTCTTC
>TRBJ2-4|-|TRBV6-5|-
CASSIVGKAENIQYF
TGTGCCAGCAGCATCGTCGGGAAGGCGGAAAACATTCAGTACTTC
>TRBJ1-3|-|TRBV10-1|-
CATCGNTIYF
TGCGCCACCTGTGGAAACACCATATATTTT
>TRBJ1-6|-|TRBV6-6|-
CASSYSTANNSPLHF
TGTGCCAGCAGTTACTCGACAGCTAATAATTCACCCCTCCACTTT
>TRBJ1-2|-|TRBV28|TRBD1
CASSTGDYGYTF
TGTGCCAGCAGTACAGGGGACTATGGCTACACCTTC
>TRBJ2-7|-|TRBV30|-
CAWSAWDLSSYEQYF
TGTGCCTGGAGTGCGTGGGACTTAAGCTCCTACGAGCAGTACTTC
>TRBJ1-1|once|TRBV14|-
CASSQYTGTEAFF
TGTGCCAGCAGCCAATATACCGGGACGGAAGCTTTCTTT
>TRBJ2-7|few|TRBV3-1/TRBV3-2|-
CASSASGGAGYEQYF
TGTGCCAGCAGCGCCTCAGGGGGAGCGGGGTACGAGCAGTACTTC
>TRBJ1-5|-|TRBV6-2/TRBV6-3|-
CASSYLNRDQPQHF
TGTGCCAGCAGTTACTTAAATCGGGACCAGCCCCAGCATTTT